Below are 13 T cell receptor beta chains sequenced from a single sample in a study of cytomegalovirus exposure and HLA in healthy donors. Primers included in the PCR were 60 Vbeta and 13 Jbeta primers. Profiled with immunoSEQ multiplex PCR; TCRdb holds only in-frame clones, not every one. Among about 110,000 clones listed, around three quarters were seen once. Sequencing input: PBMCs. The receptors were gathered from a man aged 30-40 years in good health and CMV-seropositive.

This chain uses TRBV19 with TRBJ1-1; maybe TRBD1 (6 bases). The CDR3 is 14 amino acids. Trimming pared 0 bases from V and 4 bases from J, leaving 9 bases between. From germline, CDR1 is LNHDA and CDR2 SQIVND (reference sequence). The CDR3 spells CASSIETGFTEAFF. The DNA for the CDR3 is TGTGCCAGTAGTATAGAAACAGGGTTCACTGAAGCTTTCTTT. The complete variable domain, with remaining parts taken from reference TRBV19 and TRBJ1-1, reads DGGITQSPKYLFRKEGQNVTLSCEQNLNHDAMYWYRQDPGQGLRLIYYSQIVNDFQKGDIAEGYSVSREKKESFPLTVTSAQKNPTAFYLCASSIETGFTEAFFGQGTRLTVV.

CDR3 nucleotides: TGTGCCAGCAGTGCTCGTACGGGACAGACTATTCAGGAGACCCAGTACTTC. It is translated as CASSARTGQTIQETQYF. The V and J genes are TRBV25-1 and TRBJ2-5; TRBD1 matches at 7 bases. The CDR3 is 17 residues long. Germline CDR1 MGHDK, CDR2 SYGVNS. V lost 4 bases, J lost 5 bases, and 16 bases stayed unmatched.

Points on this clone: At one end the junction does not follow the germline gene, possibly because of a read error. This chain links TRBV6-5 with TRBJ1-6; D ambiguous. Germline V gene data show CDR1 as MNHEY and CDR2 as SVGAGI. The CDR3 runs 13 residues. The CDR3 DNA reads TGTGCCAGCAGGGGCTCGTATAATTCACCCCTCAACTTT. It translates to CASRGSYNSPLNF.

The V call is TRBV2, the J call TRBJ1-5; the match to TRBD1 covers 9 bases. The CDR3 has 15 amino acids. From germline, CDR1 is SNHLY and CDR2 FYNNEI. J was trimmed by 7 bases and V by 6 bases; bases with no gene match: 10. CDR3: CASSDIQGALQPQHF. CDR3 coding DNA: TGTGCCAGCAGCGATATACAGGGGGCACTCCAGCCCCAGCATTTT.

Concerning this clone: This specimen includes other DNA sequences encoding the same CDR3. The genes are TRBV5-6 and TRBJ1-3, with 7 bases lining up with TRBD1. Trimming removed 2 bases from V and 4 bases from J; junction bases left unmatched: 3. The CDR3 runs to 14 residues. Germline CDR1 and CDR2: SGHDT and YYEEEE. CDR3 sequence reads: CASSFLDRGNTIYF. DNA for the CDR3: TGTGCCAGCAGCTTCTTGGACAGGGGAAACACCATATATTTT.

This sequence joins TRBV6-5 and TRBJ1-5; D ambiguous. The CDR3 is 13 residues long. V lost 5 bases to trimming and J lost 6 bases, with 11 bases between them. The germline CDR1 and CDR2 sequences are MNHEY and SVGAGI. Written as DNA, the CDR3 is TGTGCCAGCAGTGACGGAGGGAGTCAGCCCCAGCATTTT. This codes for CASSDGGSQPQHF.

This chain links TRBV6-5 with TRBJ2-3; 7 bases are a match to TRBD1. V shed 7 bases, J shed 4 bases, and the junction held 5 bases outside the gene matches. The length of the CDR3 is 13 residues. The V gene's germline CDR1 is MNHEY and CDR2 SVGAGI. CDR3 bases: TGTGCCAGCACCCCTACAGGGGCAGATACGCAGTATTTT. Residues: CASTPTGADTQYF.

This clone turned up a few times. This chain uses TRBV11-3 with TRBJ1-1; TRBD1 might be the D (5 bases). Trimming took off 5 bases at V and 7 bases at J, with 11 bases between the two ends. CDR3 length: 12 residues. Germline values: CDR1 SGHNT, CDR2 YENEEA. The CDR3 DNA reads as TGTGCCAGCAGCCTCGATAGGGGTGAAGCTTTCTTT. Residues: CASSLDRGEAFF.

This clone was detected once. The chain combines TRBV28 with TRBJ2-7; possible D gene TRBD2, 5 bases. This CDR3 contains 12 residues. V shed 2 bases and J shed 7 bases, with 9 bases lying between them. The germline gives CDR1 MDHEN, CDR2 SYDVKM. CDR3 amino acids: CASSLGLREQYF. The CDR3 bases are TGTGCCAGCAGTTTAGGACTGCGGGAGCAGTACTTC.

The chain uses TRBV4-1 and TRBJ1-5; D is possibly TRBD1 (5 bases). The CDR3 contains 16 residues. Germline V lookup: CDR1 MGHRA, CDR2 YSYEKL. Trimming pared 2 bases from V and 3 bases from J, leaving 14 bases between. CDR3 nucleotides: TGCGCCAGCAGCCAAACTGGGGCAGCCCCCAATCAGCCCCAGCATTTT. As protein: CASSQTGAAPNQPQHF.

This chain joins TRBV5-1 and TRBJ2-1; D possibly corresponds to TRBD2 (5 bases). Germline V CDR1 and CDR2: SGHRS, YFSETQ. The V gene lost 6 bases and the J gene lost 9 bases, with 10 bases spanning the gap. The CDR3 extends over 11 amino acids. The CDR3 spells CASIEGSEQFF. The DNA for the CDR3 is TGCGCCAGCATAGAAGGGAGTGAGCAGTTCTTC.

This chain connects TRBV6-5 to TRBJ1-1; D is perhaps TRBD1 (6 bases). The CDR3 is 12 amino acids. V was shortened by 8 bases and J by 7 bases, with 14 bases between the two germline ends. Germline V CDR1 and CDR2: MNHEY, SVGAGI. CDR3: CASGRGSGEAFF. The CDR3 DNA is TGTGCCAGCGGTAGGGGGTCGGGTGAAGCTTTCTTT.

The rearrangement uses TRBV4-3 and TRBJ1-6, with TRBD1 matching over 7 bases. From germline, CDR1 is LGHNA and CDR2 YSLEER. With V trimmed by 2 bases and J by 7 bases, 14 bases remained unmatched. There are 18 residues in the CDR3. In DNA, the CDR3 is TGCGCCAGCAGCCAAACGAGTCCCCGACAGGGAGGAAATTCACCCCTCCACTTT. Protein: CASSQTSPRQGGNSPLHF.